This note documents a single T cell receptor (beta chain) sequence. How the authors handled the data: Using reference gene primer amplification, nucleated cell counts were estimated. Profiled with immunoSEQ multiplex PCR; TCRdb holds only in-frame clones, not every one. V and J calls and clone size come straight from that table; D and trimming were deduced from the DNA. This table has some 80,000 clones, roughly 80% appearing once. CDR3 length equals 13 residues. The germline V and J ends were trimmed by 1 base and 7 bases, with 11 bases remaining between them. CDR1 and CDR2 from the germline V gene are SGHRS and YFSETQ. The data derive from a study of blood T cell repertoires in COVID-19. Study information: Sources were T cells, B-cell-depleted T cells, or PBMCs; the material itself was cDNA or gDNA.

Sequencing used peripheral blood. V gene TRBV5-1 combines with J gene TRBJ1-1, with D possibly being TRBD1 (5 bases). This TCR was recovered from a human donor in a cohort sampled during active COVID-19. CDR3 DNA: TGCGCCAGCAGCTTGTCAGGGTTGGGTGAAGCTTTCTTT. As protein: CASSLSGLGEAFF.